The sequence of this TCR beta chain was determined in a study of cytomegalovirus exposure and HLA in healthy donors. Looking at the study overall: Later analysis reported that the roughly 120 validation repertoires shared the platform of the approximately 620 first-cohort repertoires.

About this clone itself: The antigen is undetermined.

V lost 5 bases and J 3 bases, leaving 12 bases between the germline ends. The length of the CDR3 is 14 residues. Germline CDR1 and CDR2: LNHDA and SQIVND (reference sequence). Method: immunoSEQ multiplex PCR; TCRdb's copy keeps in-frame clones and lacks some. The sample lists about 130,000 clones; roughly 87% were seen once. The 120-subject validation cohort, separate from the approximately 670-subject first cohort, included the donors. Study-wide findings and caveats: Many donors shared some public TCRs, even though most TCR sequences were rare.

This chain connects TRBV19 to TRBJ2-3, with D maybe TRBD1 (6 bases). The receptor comes from a woman aged 18 to 35 in good health and CMV-seronegative. Sequencing was done on a sample of PBMCs. The CDR3: CASSLGHPTDTQYF. CDR3 nucleotides: TGTGCCAGTAGTCTGGGACATCCAACAGATACGCAGTATTTT. Full variable domain (rest looked up from reference TRBV19 and TRBJ2-3): DGGITQSPKYLFRKEGQNVTLSCEQNLNHDAMYWYRQDPGQGLRLIYYSQIVNDFQKGDIAEGYSVSREKKESFPLTVTSAQKNPTAFYLCASSLGHPTDTQYFGPGTRLTVL.